The 9 T cell receptor beta chains listed next were all sequenced from one sample in a study of vaccination effects on CD4 cells after COVID-19 (dated by TCRdb to between 2021 and 2024). The ViraFEST assay stimulated PBMC with viral peptide pools and then used TCR sequencing to identify antigen-specific CD4+ T cell clonotypes by expansion. After more than nine days of culture, CD4+ T cells were isolated with the EasySep CD4+ T cell isolation kit. PCR-confirmed SARS-CoV-2 infection had occurred in convalescent patients between March and December 2020, before the Alpha, Beta and Delta variants emerged in the United States. Their antigens remain unidentified. The library was made by the immunoSEQ multiplex PCR assay. The clones in this table, taken by TCRdb from immuneACCESS, are in-frame only. Not every clone is retained; where verified, under half of the shortfall comes from an unresolved V gene, and the cause of the rest is unknown. The sample table lists around 53,000 clones, around 82% of them with a count of one. The top ten clones comprise 5.5% of the sample.

The specimen comprised CD4+ T cells from PBMCs cultured with HIV peptides, sampled before COVID-19 vaccination. This sample's cell subset or site label indicates: HIV-1 Nef peptide pool negative control/reference culture. These receptors all stem from a human donor who had a prior SARS-CoV-2 infection.

The chain uses TRBV6-5 and TRBJ1-1; D is ambiguous. The CDR3 runs 11 residues. Trimming removed 4 bases from V and 8 bases from J, with 8 bases in between. CDR1 is MNHEY, CDR2 SVGAGI, per germline. The CDR3 region has the DNA TGTGCCAGCAGTTCGTCGGGCGAAGCTTTCTTT. Protein sequence: CASSSSGEAFF.

This clone has a handful of counts. This rearrangement joins TRBV5-5 to TRBJ2-1, with D maybe TRBD1 (6 bases). This CDR3 is built from 16 residues. Trimming removed 1 base at V and 3 bases at J, with 14 bases between. The germline gives CDR1 SGHKS, CDR2 YYEKEE (reference sequence). Written as DNA, the CDR3 is TGTGCCAGCAGCTTGTCCTCCGGGACAATCTACAATGAGCAGTTCTTC. Translating gives CASSLSSGTIYNEQFF.

This chain joins TRBV7-9 and TRBJ1-2; 9 bases agree with TRBD1. This CDR3 comprises 14 residues. Trimming took 4 bases from V and 7 from J; bases not matched to a gene: 7. Germline CDR1 SEHNR, CDR2 FQNEAQ (reference sequence). The CDR3 region has the DNA TGTGCCAGCAGCTCCACAGGGGGCGAGGTTGGCTACACCTTC. Its protein product is CASSSTGGEVGYTF.

The genes are TRBV5-1 and TRBJ1-2; 7 nucleotides line up with TRBD1. This CDR3 is built from 16 residues. The V gene's germline CDR1 is SGHRS and CDR2 YFSETQ. Losses at the gene ends were 2 bases for V and 7 bases for J; bases not matched to a gene: 14. The CDR3 spells CASSLIRDRAGGGYTF. CDR3 coding DNA: TGCGCCAGCAGCTTAATTAGAGACAGGGCGGGGGGTGGCTACACCTTC.

The chain uses TRBV5-1 and TRBJ2-1; D unclear. The CDR3 is made up of 16 amino acids. The V gene lost 1 base and the J gene lost 0 bases, with 11 bases spanning the gap. Germline CDR1 SGHRS, CDR2 YFSETQ. CDR3 sequence: CASSLWPESSYNEQFF. The CDR3 nucleotides are TGCGCCAGCAGCTTGTGGCCCGAAAGCTCCTACAATGAGCAGTTCTTC.

This clone was observed once. This chain connects TRBV9 to TRBJ2-1, with 9 bases lining up with TRBD2. Germline CDR1 SGDLS, CDR2 YYNGEE. The trim removed 2 bases at V and 10 bases at J, leaving 7 bases unmatched. The CDR3 runs 14 residues. CDR3 loop: CASSVGGRGFEQFF. CDR3 DNA sequence: TGTGCCAGCAGCGTGGGCGGGAGGGGATTCGAGCAGTTCTTC. Complete variable domain (other parts from reference TRBV9 and TRBJ2-1): DSGVTQTPKHLITATGQRVTLRCSPRSGDLSVYWYQQSLDQGLQFLIQYYNGEERAKGNILERFSAQQFPDLHSELNLSSLELGDSALYFCASSVGGRGFEQFFGPGTRLTVL.

The V gene is TRBV2, the J gene TRBJ2-7, with 7 bases aligning to TRBD1. J lost 2 bases, V lost 4 bases, and 8 bases had no gene match. CDR3 length equals 15 residues. CDR1 is SNHLY and CDR2 is FYNNEI in the germline V gene. The CDR3 coding sequence is TGTGCCAGCAGTGGGTCACGAACAGGGGCCTACGAGCAGTACTTC. This gives the protein CASSGSRTGAYEQYF. Full variable domain (remainder filled in from reference TRBV2 and TRBJ2-7): EPEVTQTPSHQVTQMGQEVILRCVPISNHLYFYWYRQILGQKVEFLVSFYNNEISEKSEIFDDQFSVERPDGSNFTLKIRSTKLEDSAMYFCASSGSRTGAYEQYFGPGTRLTVT.

This clone has just one count. The gene calls are TRBV11-1 and TRBJ1-4; 8 bases map to TRBD1. There are 15 residues in the CDR3. V shed 4 bases and J 8 bases; nucleotides not matched to a gene: 9. Germline CDR1 is SGHAT and CDR2 is FQDESV (reference sequence). Written as DNA, the CDR3 is TGTGCCAGCAGCTCCTCATCCCGGGACAGGGAAAAACTGTTTTTT. It translates to CASSSSSRDREKLFF.

The CDR3 coding sequence is TGTGCCAGTAGCCCCGACGACAGGACCACTGAAGCTTTCTTT. Its translation: CASSPDDRTTEAFF. J is TRBJ1-1 and V is TRBV19, with D maybe TRBD1 (6 bases). V lost 6 bases and J 4 bases, leaving 15 bases between the germline ends. CDR1 LNHDA and CDR2 SQIVND come from the germline V gene (reference sequence). The CDR3 covers 14 residues.